This T cell receptor (beta chain) originates from a study of T cell changes during pregnancy in multiple sclerosis. Assay used: immunoSEQ multiplex PCR; TCRdb lists only in-frame clones, some missing. The table lists about 120,000 clones, 85% to 95% of them singletons. Germline CDR1 is SEHNR and CDR2 is FQNEAQ (reference sequence). Trimming removed 5 bases from V and 8 bases from J, with 10 bases in between. The CDR3 sequence is 12 residues long. This sample comprised peripheral blood, obtained before pregnancy. This receptor was obtained from a female donor with multiple sclerosis, enrolled in a pregnancy study. The chain recombines TRBV7-9 with TRBJ2-1; D unclear. The CDR3 protein is CASSPALDEQFF. CDR3 DNA sequence: TGTGCCAGCAGCCCCGCGTTGGATGAGCAGTTCTTC.